The 21 T cell receptor beta chains below were found in one sample sequenced in a study of T cell responses to AZD1222 COVID-19 vaccine. This table comes from immunoSEQ multiplex PCR, and its TCRdb copy is limited to in-frame clones, with some not included. The sample has about 120,000 clones; 85% to 95% are singletons. The sequencing here drew on peripheral blood, taken on day 0 of AZD1222 vaccination. The receptors come from an adult in good health.

The chain links TRBV27 to TRBJ1-1, with D possibly TRBD1 on 6 matching bases. The length of the CDR3 is 15 residues. CDR1 and CDR2 from the germline V gene are MNHEY and SMNVEV (reference sequence). The ends were cut back, 3 bases at V and 0 bases at J, with 11 bases in the middle. The CDR3 coding sequence is TGTGCCAGCAGTTTCCTGCCAGGGGTGAACACTGAAGCTTTCTTT. Translation gives CASSFLPGVNTEAFF.

The count of this clone is one. The chain uses TRBV12-3 or TRBV12-4 and TRBJ1-6; tentative D call: TRBD1 (5 bases). The CDR3 has 13 residues. Trimming pared 3 bases from V and 14 bases from J, leaving 14 bases between. CDR3 sequence reads: CASSFGTILTLHF. For the CDR3, the DNA is TGTGCCAGCAGTTTTGGGACGATATTGACCCTCCACTTT.

In DNA, the CDR3 is TGTGCCAGCAGTTTTGCCCCGCGGGACACTGAAGCTTTCTTT. The encoded protein is CASSFAPRDTEAFF. The gene calls are TRBV27 and TRBJ1-1; no definite D call. V gave up 3 bases and J gave up 3 bases, with 11 bases separating them. Germline V gene sequence: CDR1 MNHEY, CDR2 SMNVEV (reference sequence). The CDR3 contains 14 residues.

The chain has TRBV19 and TRBJ1-5, with a possible D match to TRBD1 (5 bases). Between the trimmed V and J ends, which lost 7 bases and 4 bases, there was a span of 17 bases. The germline gives CDR1 LNHDA, CDR2 SQIVND (reference sequence). The CDR3 loop spans 15 amino acids. For the CDR3, the DNA is TGTGCCAGTAACCCGGGTCAGGGTAATAATCAGCCCCAGCATTTT. Protein product: CASNPGQGNNQPQHF.

This chain connects TRBV6-5 to TRBJ1-2; D possibly corresponds to TRBD1 (6 bases). CDR3 size: 13 residues. V was clipped by 6 bases and J by 4 bases, with 12 bases between them. In germline, CDR1 is MNHEY, CDR2 SVGAGI. CDR3 nucleotide sequence: TGTGCCAGCAGAAACCCAGGGGTCTATGGCTACACCTTC. It encodes CASRNPGVYGYTF.

This clone was found a few times. The V and J genes are TRBV21-1 and TRBJ1-2. TRBV21-1 represents a pseudogene. This CDR3 has 17 amino acids. The CDR3 region has the DNA TGTGCCAGCAGCCCCATCCTACCCGGGCCCTTGATTTATGGCTACACCTTC. Its translation is CASSPILPGPLIYGYTF.

V is TRBV28 and J is TRBJ2-7, with D possibly TRBD2 on 6 matching bases. The CDR3 has 16 amino acids. Trimming removed 4 bases at V and 0 bases at J, with 16 bases between. Germline V gene sequence: CDR1 MDHEN, CDR2 SYDVKM. This CDR3 reads CASSWRGPRSSYEQYF. As DNA, the CDR3 is TGTGCCAGCAGTTGGAGGGGACCCAGGAGCTCCTACGAGCAGTACTTC.

As DNA, the CDR3 is TGTGCCAGCAGTCCCCAGGGACCGGACACTGAAGCTTTCTTT. Its translation is CASSPQGPDTEAFF. The chain has TRBV28 and TRBJ1-1; D may be TRBD1 (5 bases). The germline gives CDR1 MDHEN, CDR2 SYDVKM. The CDR3 contains 14 residues. Trimming removed 5 bases from V and 3 bases from J, with 13 bases in between. Full variable domain (rest looked up from reference TRBV28 and TRBJ1-1): DVKVTQSSRYLVKRTGEKVFLECVQDMDHENMFWYRQDPGLGLRLIYFSYDVKMKEKGDIPEGYSVSREKKERFSLILESASTNQTSMYLCASSPQGPDTEAFFGQGTRLTVV.

The rearrangement uses TRBV29-1 and TRBJ1-5; the D gene is possibly TRBD1 (5 bases). This CDR3 region has 13 residues. Germline CDR1 and CDR2: SQVTM and ANQGSEA. Trimming cost V 4 bases and J 4 bases, with 11 bases left between them. The CDR3 region has the DNA TGCAGCGTTGGCAGGGAGGTTAATCAGCCCCAGCATTTT. Protein sequence: CSVGREVNQPQHF.

The chain joins TRBV5-1 to TRBJ1-4, with 8 bases lining up with TRBD1. The CDR3 spans 15 residues. Per germline, CDR1 SGHRS and CDR2 YFSETQ. J gave up 7 bases and V 4 bases, and 9 bases lay outside the gene matches. CDR3: CASSDLQGESEKLFF. CDR3 nucleotides: TGCGCCAGCAGCGACTTACAGGGGGAGAGTGAAAAACTGTTTTTT.

The chain recombines TRBV11-1 with TRBJ1-1; D is possibly TRBD1 (5 bases). Trimming removed 0 bases at V and 1 base at J, with 9 bases between. Germline values: CDR1 SGHAT, CDR2 FQDESV (reference sequence). This CDR3 is 15 amino acids long. The CDR3 DNA reads TGTGCCAGCAGCTTAGCGACAGAGGGGAACACTGAAGCTTTCTTT. Translated: CASSLATEGNTEAFF.

The table lists this clone with a count of one. The rearrangement joins TRBV29-1 to TRBJ2-6; D is unresolved. The CDR3 has 13 amino acids. CDR1 and CDR2 (germline): SQVTM, ANQGSEA. V lost 4 bases and J 1 base, leaving 5 bases between the germline ends. The CDR3, as DNA: TGCAGCGTTGCAGCATCTGGGGCCAACGTCCTGACTTTC. The encoded protein is CSVAASGANVLTF.

This clone was seen just once. This chain links TRBV27 with TRBJ2-1; D call uncertain. This CDR3 comprises 13 residues. The germline V gene encodes CDR1 MNHEY and CDR2 SMNVEV (reference sequence). Deletions cut 4 bases from V and 4 bases from J, with 8 bases between. The CDR3 reads CASSSRVYNEQFF. DNA for the CDR3: TGTGCCAGCAGTTCCCGGGTATACAATGAGCAGTTCTTC.

Here the CDR3 reads CASSLLPGDTQYF. CDR3 nucleotide sequence: TGTGCCAGCAGTTTGTTGCCCGGGGATACGCAGTATTTT. The chain combines TRBV27 with TRBJ2-3; D gene ambiguous. The CDR3 has 13 amino acids. Deletions cut 3 bases from V and 6 bases from J, with 10 bases between. CDR1 MNHEY and CDR2 SMNVEV come from the germline V gene (reference sequence).

This chain connects TRBV24-1 to TRBJ2-1, with D perhaps TRBD1 or TRBD2 (5 bases each). Germline V lookup: CDR1 KGHDR, CDR2 SFDVKD. The CDR3 spans 14 residues. V gave up 6 bases and J gave up 5 bases, with 13 bases separating them. This CDR3 reads CATSLTGRHNEQFF. For the CDR3, the DNA is TGTGCCACCAGTTTGACGGGACGGCACAATGAGCAGTTCTTC.

CDR3 region: CASKGYTGEQFF. Here the CDR3 DNA reads TGTGCCAGCAAGGGGTATACCGGTGAGCAGTTCTTC. The V gene is TRBV6-5, the J gene TRBJ2-1, with D possibly TRBD1 on 5 matching bases. Trimming took 7 bases from V and 9 from J, leaving 13 bases between them. Looked up from germline, CDR1 is MNHEY and CDR2 is SVGAGI. The CDR3 runs 12 residues.

The chain is built from TRBV30 and TRBJ2-4; TRBD1 or TRBD2 may be the D gene (5 bases each). The CDR3 is 12 residues long. V shed 1 base and J shed 9 bases, with 10 bases lying between them. From germline, CDR1 is GTSNPN and CDR2 SVGIG (reference sequence). CDR3 protein: CAWSGRGTIQYF. The CDR3 region has the DNA TGTGCCTGGAGTGGCAGAGGGACCATTCAGTACTTC.

V is TRBV11-1 and J is TRBJ2-5, with D uncertain. Trimming pared 1 base from V and 1 base from J, leaving 10 bases between. Germline CDR1 and CDR2: SGHAT and FQDESV (reference sequence). The CDR3 sequence is 15 residues long. The DNA for the CDR3 is TGTGCCAGCAGCTTAGAGGGCGCGACCCAAGAGACCCAGTACTTC. Translation: CASSLEGATQETQYF.

The rearrangement joins TRBV19 to TRBJ1-6; 8 nucleotides match TRBD1. Germline V gene lookup returns CDR1 LNHDA and CDR2 SQIVND (reference sequence). The V segment lost 6 bases and the J segment 9 bases; nucleotides outside the gene matches: 7. This CDR3 has 14 amino acids. As DNA, the CDR3 is TGTGCCAGTAGCACGACAGGGGTTGGTTCACCCCTCCACTTT. This translates into CASSTTGVGSPLHF.

The J gene is TRBJ1-5, the V gene TRBV19; 9 positions match TRBD1. From germline, CDR1 is LNHDA and CDR2 SQIVND (reference sequence). CDR3 length: 13 residues. The J segment lost 7 bases and the V segment lost 8 bases, leaving 6 bases of the junction unmatched. The CDR3 is CASGDRVRQPQHF. DNA of the CDR3: TGTGCCAGTGGGGACAGGGTTCGGCAGCCCCAGCATTTT. The whole variable domain, remainder taken from reference TRBV19 and TRBJ1-5, is DGGITQSPKYLFRKEGQNVTLSCEQNLNHDAMYWYRQDPGQGLRLIYYSQIVNDFQKGDIAEGYSVSREKKESFPLTVTSAQKNPTAFYLCASGDRVRQPQHFGDGTRLSIL.

The CDR3 coding sequence is TGCGCCAGCAGCTTCTCAGCGGCCTCCTACGAGCAGTACTTC. Translated: CASSFSAASYEQYF. The V call is TRBV5-1, the J call TRBJ2-7, with TRBD2 as a possible D gene (5 bases). Trimming shortened V by 2 bases and J by 0 bases, and 9 bases separated the two germline ends. This CDR3 comprises 14 residues. The V gene's germline CDR1 is SGHRS and CDR2 YFSETQ.